These 27 T cell receptor beta chains originate from one sample sequenced in a study of CD8+CD57+ T cells in acquired aplastic anemia. Genomic DNA acted as the template from which TCR beta VDJ combination and CDR3 sequence profiling were carried out. One entry per CDR3 protein, called by TCRdb with MiXCR from the reads. This table holds 55,000 to 80,000 distinct CDR3 sequences, roughly 50% found once. Sequenced: sorted CD4+, CD8+, or CD8+CD57+ T cells (not recorded which) from PBMCs. The source is a human donor in good health, serving as a control.

This clonotype has a count of ten or more. The chain employs TRBV5-6 and TRBJ2-1; D gene uncertain. The V end lost 0 bases, the J end lost 7 bases, and 5 bases lay between the germline ends. CDR3 length: 12 residues. Per germline, CDR1 SGHDT and CDR2 YYEEEE. The CDR3, as DNA: TGTGCCAGCAGCTTGGACCCGAATGAGCAGTTCTTC. Translated: CASSLDPNEQFF.

By share, this clonotype counts as medium-sized. The V and J genes are TRBV10-3 and TRBJ1-3; 8 positions agree with TRBD1. The CDR3 runs 15 residues. The trim removed 10 bases at V and 0 bases at J, leaving 8 bases unmatched. The germline gives CDR1 ENHRY, CDR2 SYGVKD. In nucleotides, the CDR3 is TGTGCCACCGAGACAGGGGCGTCCTCTGGAAACACCATATATTTT. Translated, it gives CATETGASSGNTIYF.

The rearrangement joins TRBV7-6 to TRBJ2-6, with TRBD1 matching 7 bases. In germline, CDR1 is SGHVS, CDR2 FNYEAQ. This CDR3 is 14 amino acids long. Trimming cost V 5 bases and J 2 bases; bases outside gene matches: 0. This CDR3 reads CASSGQAGANVLTF. The CDR3 nucleotides read TGTGCCAGCAGCGGACAGGCTGGGGCCAACGTCCTGACTTTC.

The count of this clonotype is one. The chain recombines TRBV29-1 with TRBJ2-1; the D is unclear. The CDR3 contains 12 residues. CDR1 is SQVTM, CDR2 ANQGSEA, per germline. Trimming left V 4 bases short and J 5 bases short, with 9 bases between. CDR3 in DNA: TGCAGCGTTGGGTCACAACACAATGAGCAGTTCTTC. Encoded protein: CSVGSQHNEQFF.

This clonotype was counted many times. The rearrangement joins TRBV15 to TRBJ1-5, with D perhaps matching TRBD1 (5 bases). This CDR3 is 15 amino acids long. The V end lost 0 bases, the J end lost 4 bases, and 10 bases lay between the germline ends. Germline V gene sequence: CDR1 LNHNV, CDR2 YYDKDF (reference sequence). DNA of the CDR3: TGTGCCACCAGCAGAGATTCAGGGTTGAATCAGCCCCAGCATTTT. This gives the protein CATSRDSGLNQPQHF.

The V and J genes are TRBV7-9 and TRBJ1-2; 11 bases map to TRBD1. CDR1 is SEHNR and CDR2 is FQNEAQ in the germline V gene (reference sequence). V lost 5 bases, J lost 7 bases, and 9 bases stayed unmatched. The CDR3 extends over 15 amino acids. CDR3 residues: CASSPSDRGLIGYTF. As DNA, the CDR3 is TGTGCCAGCAGCCCATCGGACAGGGGGCTTATTGGCTACACCTTC.

Points on this clonotype: The junction departs from the called germline gene at one end, perhaps through a read error. The rearrangement uses TRBV20-1 and TRBJ2-3, with 13 bases fitting TRBD2. CDR1 is DFQATT, CDR2 SNEGSKA, per germline (reference sequence). The CDR3 runs 11 residues. The CDR3 protein is CSARTSGGLGF. In DNA, the CDR3 is TGCAGTGCTAGGACTAGCGGGGGGCTCGGTTTT.

The genes are TRBV6-1 and TRBJ2-7, with TRBD1 as a possible D gene (6 bases). V was pared by 6 bases and J by 1 base, with 13 bases between. The CDR3 has 14 residues. Germline CDR1 is MNHNS and CDR2 is SASEGT. The CDR3 DNA reads as TGTGCCAGCAGGTCGCAGGGGAGTTCCTACGAGCAGTACGTC. Its translation: CASRSQGSSYEQYV.

In DNA, the CDR3 is TGTGCCAGCAGCCAAAGGGACAGGGGAATTAATAATGAAAAACTGTTTTTT. The encoded protein is CASSQRDRGINNEKLFF. The chain recombines TRBV4-2 with TRBJ1-4; 10 bases line up with TRBD1. The V and J ends lost 2 bases and 4 bases, in that order; junction bases with no gene match: 7. The germline V gene encodes CDR1 LGHNA and CDR2 YNFKEQ. The CDR3 has 17 residues.

The chain joins TRBV10-3 to TRBJ2-3; 7 positions match TRBD2. Germline assignment: CDR1 ENHRY and CDR2 SYGVKD. The CDR3 extends over 15 amino acids. V dropped 0 bases and J dropped 4; count of bases not matched to a gene: 4. The CDR3: CAISESSGVADTQYF. The CDR3 bases are TGTGCCATCAGTGAGTCAAGCGGGGTGGCAGATACGCAGTATTTT.

The table lists this clonotype with a few counts. The chain links TRBV7-8 to TRBJ1-2; 10 bases are shared with TRBD1. CDR1 is SGHVS, CDR2 FQNEAQ, per germline. The V segment lost 5 bases and the J segment 7 bases; nucleotides outside the gene matches: 7. The CDR3 is 14 residues long. The CDR3 region is CASSPRTGGGGYTF. CDR3 nucleotides: TGTGCCAGCAGCCCCCGGACAGGGGGGGGTGGCTACACCTTC.

At least ten counts were recorded for this clonotype. V gene TRBV29-1 combines with J gene TRBJ2-7, with a tentative D call TRBD2 (6 bases). Per the germline V gene, CDR1 is SQVTM and CDR2 is ANQGSEA. The V gene lost 1 base and the J gene lost 6 bases, with 10 bases spanning the gap. CDR3 length: 12 residues. CDR3 sequence reads: CSVEVLGGEQYF. The CDR3 bases are TGCAGCGTTGAAGTTTTGGGGGGCGAGCAGTACTTC.

A note on this clonotype: A read error may account for a junction end that differs from germline. The chain joins TRBV10-3 to TRBJ2-7, with D perhaps TRBD1 (7 bases). The CDR3 loop spans 14 amino acids. In germline, CDR1 is ENHRY, CDR2 SYGVKD. The CDR3 nucleotides read TGTGCCATCGCGATACAGGGGAGGACCTACGAGCAGTACTTT. This encodes CAIAIQGRTYEQYF.

This clonotype was observed once. V is TRBV29-1 and J is TRBJ1-4, with D unresolved. The V end was cut by 5 bases, the J end by 4 bases, with 11 bases between. The CDR3 is 13 residues long. Germline V lookup: CDR1 SQVTM, CDR2 ANQGSEA. CDR3: CSVFFRSNEKLFF. In DNA form, the CDR3 reads TGCAGCGTTTTTTTCCGTAGTAATGAAAAACTGTTTTTT.

Turning to this clonotype: The junction does not match germline at one end; this may be a read error. This chain joins TRBV3-1 and TRBJ1-4; no firm D call. Germline loops: CDR1 LGHDT, CDR2 YNNKEL (reference sequence). The CDR3 covers 14 residues. In DNA form, the CDR3 reads TGTGCCAGCAGCCAAGGGGGAATTGGTGAAGAACTGTTTTTT. The encoded protein is CASSQGGIGEELFF.

The chain couples TRBV7-3 to TRBJ2-5; either TRBD1 or TRBD2 may fit D (5 bases each). Trimming left V 2 bases short and J 5 bases short, with 15 bases between. This CDR3 is 15 amino acids long. Germline CDR1 SGHTA, CDR2 FQGTGA. CDR3 nucleotide sequence: TGTGCCAGCAGCTTATCGAGGGGTACGGCGGAGACCCAGTACTTC. Translating gives CASSLSRGTAETQYF.

This chain joins TRBV15 and TRBJ2-7; TRBD1 agrees at 9 bases. CDR1 and CDR2 from the germline V gene are LNHNV and YYDKDF (reference sequence). V lost 0 bases, J lost 4 bases, and 4 bases stayed unmatched. This CDR3 spans 15 amino acids. The CDR3: CATSRDLDRGYEQYF. CDR3 nucleotide sequence: TGTGCCACCAGCAGAGATCTGGACAGGGGTTACGAGCAGTACTTC.

J is TRBJ1-2 and V is TRBV2; 7 nucleotides line up with TRBD1. J gave up 2 bases and V 8 bases, and 14 bases lay outside the gene matches. This CDR3 contains 16 residues. Germline V gives CDR1 SNHLY, CDR2 FYNNEI. DNA for the CDR3: TGTGCCAGCCATACTAGTCGGACAGGCCCCAACTATGGCTACACCTTC. This sequence encodes CASHTSRTGPNYGYTF.

V and J are TRBV29-1 and TRBJ2-1; TRBD2 matches 8 bases. This CDR3 spans 14 amino acids. The germline gives CDR1 SQVTM, CDR2 ANQGSEA. The V segment lost 7 bases and the J segment 6 bases; nucleotides outside the gene matches: 11. CDR3 bases: TGCAGCGCATCGACAGCGGGAGTCACCAATGAGCAGTTCTTC. Its protein is CSASTAGVTNEQFF.

This clonotype was seen more than once but under ten times. The CDR3 nucleotides are TGCGCCAGCAGCGGACTAGCGGCGGGCACAGATACGCAGTATTTT. Its protein is CASSGLAAGTDTQYF. J is TRBJ2-3 and V is TRBV10-2; 10 bases fit TRBD2. Germline V gene data show CDR1 as WSHSY and CDR2 as SAAADI. With V trimmed by 6 bases and J by 1 base, 4 bases remained unmatched. This CDR3 is built from 15 residues.

This clonotype is judged medium-sized. This rearrangement joins TRBV2 to TRBJ1-6, with D possibly TRBD1 on 5 matching bases. V lost 7 bases and J 9 bases, leaving 13 bases between the germline ends. Per the germline V gene, CDR1 is SNHLY and CDR2 is FYNNEI. The CDR3 length is 13 residues. In DNA, the CDR3 is TGTGCCAGCATGGGGGGGATCACTTCACCCCTCCACTTT. Residues: CASMGGITSPLHF.

The chain carries TRBV2 and TRBJ2-7; 8 nucleotides line up with TRBD1. CDR1 and CDR2 (germline): SNHLY, FYNNEI. V trimming: 6 bases; J trimming: 2 bases; junction bases outside the gene matches: 21. The CDR3 extends over 19 amino acids. CDR3 sequence (DNA): TGTGCCAGCAGCGGCAACATTCGGGGACAGGTACGCGATCCCTACGAGCAGTACTTC. It codes for CASSGNIRGQVRDPYEQYF. The full variable domain, its missing parts supplied by reference TRBV2 and TRBJ2-7, is EPEVTQTPSHQVTQMGQEVILRCVPISNHLYFYWYRQILGQKVEFLVSFYNNEISEKSEIFDDQFSVERPDGSNFTLKIRSTKLEDSAMYFCASSGNIRGQVRDPYEQYFGPGTRLTVT.

The chain combines TRBV2 with TRBJ2-2; D may match TRBD1 or TRBD2 (5 bases each). Trimming removed 6 bases from V and 4 bases from J, with 15 bases in between. Germline loops: CDR1 SNHLY, CDR2 FYNNEI. There are 15 residues in the CDR3. The CDR3 nucleotides read TGTGCCAGCAGCGACGGGGCGCCGGGCACCGGGGAGCTGTTTTTT. It is translated as CASSDGAPGTGELFF.

The chain uses TRBV5-4 and TRBJ1-1, with 7 bases matching TRBD1. From germline, CDR1 is SGHNT and CDR2 YYREEE (reference sequence). This CDR3 is 12 amino acids long. J gave up 11 bases and V 0 bases, and 4 bases lay outside the gene matches. The CDR3 coding sequence is TGTGCCAGCAGCTTGGCCGGGACAGACGCTTTCTTT. Translation gives CASSLAGTDAFF.

The rearrangement links TRBV15 to TRBJ2-5, with TRBD2 matching 10 bases. Per the germline V gene, CDR1 is LNHNV and CDR2 is YYDKDF (reference sequence). With V trimmed by 4 bases and J by 5 bases, 7 bases remained unmatched. The CDR3 is made up of 15 amino acids. Here the CDR3 reads CATSILPAGGETQYF. The CDR3 nucleotides are TGTGCCACCAGCATCCTGCCAGCGGGGGGGGAGACCCAGTACTTC.

Notes on this clonotype: This may arise from a read error, as a much more abundant clone is one base away. The V and J genes are TRBV5-1 and TRBJ1-3, with D possibly TRBD1 on 5 matching bases. The germline gives CDR1 SGHRS, CDR2 YFSETQ. The V end lost 4 bases, the J end lost 0 bases, and 26 bases lay between the germline ends. The CDR3 loop spans 20 amino acids. DNA for the CDR3: TGCGCCAGCAGCGCCCAGGGCCCCCTCATTCGGGTCTCCTCTGGAAACACCATATATTTT. It encodes CASSAQGPLIRVSSGNTIYF.

The sample holds many counts of this clonotype. V usage is TRBV5-1 and J usage is TRBJ2-1, with TRBD1 as a possible D gene (5 bases). Germline V gives CDR1 SGHRS, CDR2 YFSETQ. The V end lost 5 bases, the J end lost 2 bases, and 14 bases lay between the germline ends. The CDR3 has 15 amino acids. The CDR3 protein is CASRPDSVPYNEQFF. The CDR3, as DNA: TGCGCCAGCAGGCCTGACAGTGTCCCCTACAATGAGCAGTTCTTC.